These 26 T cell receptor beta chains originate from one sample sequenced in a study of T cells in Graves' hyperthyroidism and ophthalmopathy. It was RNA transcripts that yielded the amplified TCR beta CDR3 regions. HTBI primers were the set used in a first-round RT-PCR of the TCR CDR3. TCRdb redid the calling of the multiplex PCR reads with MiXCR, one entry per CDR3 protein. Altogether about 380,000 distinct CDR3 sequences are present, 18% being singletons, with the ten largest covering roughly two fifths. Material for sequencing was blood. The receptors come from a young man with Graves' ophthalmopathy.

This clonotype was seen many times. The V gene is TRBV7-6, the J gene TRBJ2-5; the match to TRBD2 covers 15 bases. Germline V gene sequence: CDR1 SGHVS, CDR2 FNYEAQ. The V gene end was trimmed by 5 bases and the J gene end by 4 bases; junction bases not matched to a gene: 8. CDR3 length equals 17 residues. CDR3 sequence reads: CASSPGTSGGLRETQYF. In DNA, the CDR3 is TGTGCCAGCAGCCCTGGGACTAGCGGGGGGTTAAGAGAGACCCAGTACTTC.

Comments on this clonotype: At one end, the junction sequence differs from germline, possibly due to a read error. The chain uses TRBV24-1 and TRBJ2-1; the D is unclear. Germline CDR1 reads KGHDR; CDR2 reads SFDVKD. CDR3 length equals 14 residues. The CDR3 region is CATSDPPSYNEQLF. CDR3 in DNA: TGTGCCACCAGTGATCCCCCCTCCTACAATGAGCAGCTCTTC.

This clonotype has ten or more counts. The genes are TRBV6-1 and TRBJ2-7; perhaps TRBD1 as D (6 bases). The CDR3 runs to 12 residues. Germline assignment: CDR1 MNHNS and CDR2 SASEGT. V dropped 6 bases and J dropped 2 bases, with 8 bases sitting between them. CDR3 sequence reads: CASRTGTYEQYF. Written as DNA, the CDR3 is TGTGCCAGCAGAACAGGGACCTACGAGCAGTACTTC.

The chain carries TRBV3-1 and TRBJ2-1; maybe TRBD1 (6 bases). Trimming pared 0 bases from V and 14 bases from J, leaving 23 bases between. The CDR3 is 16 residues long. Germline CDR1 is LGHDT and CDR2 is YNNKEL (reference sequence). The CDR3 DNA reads TGTGCCAGCAGCCAAGAGGGGGCTGGTGGGGTCGCGATTGAGTTCTTC. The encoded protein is CASSQEGAGGVAIEFF.

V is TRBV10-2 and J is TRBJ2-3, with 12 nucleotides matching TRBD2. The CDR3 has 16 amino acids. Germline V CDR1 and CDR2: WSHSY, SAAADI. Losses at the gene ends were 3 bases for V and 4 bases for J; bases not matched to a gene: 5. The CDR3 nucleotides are TGCGCCAGCAGTGATCTAGCGGGGGGGCTGGCAGATACGCAGTATTTT. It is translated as CASSDLAGGLADTQYF.

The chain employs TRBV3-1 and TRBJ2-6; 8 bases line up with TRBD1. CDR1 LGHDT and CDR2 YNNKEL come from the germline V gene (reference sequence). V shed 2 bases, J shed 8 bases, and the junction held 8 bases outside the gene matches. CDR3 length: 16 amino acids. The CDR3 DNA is TGTGCCAGCAGCCAAATGGGACAGGCGGTAACCAACGTCCTGACTTTC. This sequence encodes CASSQMGQAVTNVLTF.

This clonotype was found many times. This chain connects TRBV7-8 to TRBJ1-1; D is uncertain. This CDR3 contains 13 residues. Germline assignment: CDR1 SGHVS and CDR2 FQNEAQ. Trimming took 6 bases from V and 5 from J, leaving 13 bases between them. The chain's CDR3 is CASRLNGQTEAFF. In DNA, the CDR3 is TGTGCCAGCAGGCTTAACGGGCAAACTGAAGCTTTCTTT.

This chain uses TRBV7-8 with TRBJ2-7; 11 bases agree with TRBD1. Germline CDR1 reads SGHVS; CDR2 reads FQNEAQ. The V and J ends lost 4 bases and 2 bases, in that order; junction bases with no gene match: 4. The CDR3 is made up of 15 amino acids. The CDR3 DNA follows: TGTGCCAGCAGCTCGGGACAGGGGGTCCCCTACGAGCAGTACTTC. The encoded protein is CASSSGQGVPYEQYF.

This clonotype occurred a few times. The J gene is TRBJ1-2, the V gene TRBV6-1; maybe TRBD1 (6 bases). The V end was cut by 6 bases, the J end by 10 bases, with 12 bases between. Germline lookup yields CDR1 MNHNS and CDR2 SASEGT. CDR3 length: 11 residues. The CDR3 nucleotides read TGTGCCAGCAGCCCCGGGACATACTACACCTTC. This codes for CASSPGTYYTF.

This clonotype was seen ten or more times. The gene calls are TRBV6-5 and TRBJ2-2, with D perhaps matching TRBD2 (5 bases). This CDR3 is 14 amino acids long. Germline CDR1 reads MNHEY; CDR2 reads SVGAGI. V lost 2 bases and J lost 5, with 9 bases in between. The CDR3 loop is CASSYVPGTGELFF. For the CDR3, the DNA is TGTGCCAGCAGTTACGTCCCGGGGACCGGGGAGCTGTTTTTT.

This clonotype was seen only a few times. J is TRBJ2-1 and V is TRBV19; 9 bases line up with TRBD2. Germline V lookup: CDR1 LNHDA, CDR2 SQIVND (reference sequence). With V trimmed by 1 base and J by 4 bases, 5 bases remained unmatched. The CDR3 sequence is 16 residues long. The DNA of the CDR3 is TGTGCCAGTAGTATAGGGCTAGCGGGGCTATACAATGAGCAGTTCTTC. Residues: CASSIGLAGLYNEQFF.

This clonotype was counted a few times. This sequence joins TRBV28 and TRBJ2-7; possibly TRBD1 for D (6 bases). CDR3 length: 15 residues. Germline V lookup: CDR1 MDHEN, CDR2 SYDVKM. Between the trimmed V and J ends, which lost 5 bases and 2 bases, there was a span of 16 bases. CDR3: CASSRPGTPTYEQYF. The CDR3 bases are TGTGCCAGCAGTCGCCCCGGGACACCTACCTACGAGCAGTACTTC.

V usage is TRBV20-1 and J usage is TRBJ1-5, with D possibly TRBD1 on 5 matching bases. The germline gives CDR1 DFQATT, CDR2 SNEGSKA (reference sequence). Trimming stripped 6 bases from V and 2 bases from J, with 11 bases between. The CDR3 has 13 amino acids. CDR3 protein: CSALGGGNQPQHF. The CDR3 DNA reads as TGCAGTGCCCTTGGGGGGGGCAATCAGCCCCAGCATTTT.

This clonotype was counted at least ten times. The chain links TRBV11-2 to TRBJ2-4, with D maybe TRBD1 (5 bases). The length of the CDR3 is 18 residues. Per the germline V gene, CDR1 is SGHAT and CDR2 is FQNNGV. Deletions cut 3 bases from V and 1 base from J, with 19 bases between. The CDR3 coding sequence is TGTGCCAGCAGCTTTTATCAGGGCAGGCTCGGGGCCAAAAACATTCAGTACTTC. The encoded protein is CASSFYQGRLGAKNIQYF.

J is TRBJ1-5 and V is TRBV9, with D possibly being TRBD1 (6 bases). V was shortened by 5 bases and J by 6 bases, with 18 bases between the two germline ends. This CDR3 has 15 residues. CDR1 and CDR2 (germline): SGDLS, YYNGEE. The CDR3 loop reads CASSRGGFAGQPQHF. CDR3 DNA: TGTGCCAGCAGTCGAGGGGGGTTCGCGGGTCAGCCCCAGCATTTT.

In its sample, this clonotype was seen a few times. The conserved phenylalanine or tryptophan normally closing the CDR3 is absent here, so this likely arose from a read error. Here the CDR3 DNA reads TGTGCCAGCAGTTTAGCGGGACAGGGGGTTGCGGAAGCTTTCCTT. Protein sequence: CASSLAGQGVAEAFL. The chain has TRBV28 and TRBJ1-1, with 11 bases fitting TRBD1. The junction had 7 bases not matched to a gene; V was cut back by 2 bases and J by 8 bases. The germline gives CDR1 MDHEN, CDR2 SYDVKM. The CDR3 covers 15 residues.

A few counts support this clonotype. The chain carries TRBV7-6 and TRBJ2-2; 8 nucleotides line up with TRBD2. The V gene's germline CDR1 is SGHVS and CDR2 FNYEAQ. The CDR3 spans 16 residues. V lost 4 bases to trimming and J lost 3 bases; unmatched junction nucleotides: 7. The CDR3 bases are TGTGCCAGCAGCTCCAATCGGGGGGGACACACCGGGGAGCTGTTTTTT. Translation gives CASSSNRGGHTGELFF.

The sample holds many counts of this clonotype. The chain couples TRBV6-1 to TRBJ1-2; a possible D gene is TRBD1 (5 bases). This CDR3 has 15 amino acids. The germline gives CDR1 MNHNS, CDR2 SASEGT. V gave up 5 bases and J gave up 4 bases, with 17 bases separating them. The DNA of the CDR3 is TGTGCCAGCAGTAACCTCCGGGGCAGGGCCTATGGCTACACCTTC. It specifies CASSNLRGRAYGYTF.

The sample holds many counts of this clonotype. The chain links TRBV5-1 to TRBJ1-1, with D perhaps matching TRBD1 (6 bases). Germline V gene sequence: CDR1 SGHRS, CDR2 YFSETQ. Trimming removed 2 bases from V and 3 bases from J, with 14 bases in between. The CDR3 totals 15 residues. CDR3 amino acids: CASSFRGGGDTEAFF. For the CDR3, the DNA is TGCGCCAGCAGCTTCCGGGGGGGGGGCGACACTGAAGCTTTCTTT. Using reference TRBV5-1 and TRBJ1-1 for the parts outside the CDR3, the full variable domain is KAGVTQTPRYLIKTRGQQVTLSCSPISGHRSVSWYQQTPGQGLQFLFEYFSETQRNKGNFPGRFSGRQFSNSRSEMNVSTLELGDSALYLCASSFRGGGDTEAFFGQGTRLTVV.

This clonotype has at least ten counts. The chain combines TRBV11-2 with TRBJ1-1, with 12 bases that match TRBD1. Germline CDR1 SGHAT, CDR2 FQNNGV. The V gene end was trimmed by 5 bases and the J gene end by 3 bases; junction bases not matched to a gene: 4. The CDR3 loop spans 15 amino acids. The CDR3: CASSPRDRGHTEAFF. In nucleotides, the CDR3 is TGTGCCAGCAGCCCCCGGGACAGGGGGCACACTGAAGCTTTCTTT.

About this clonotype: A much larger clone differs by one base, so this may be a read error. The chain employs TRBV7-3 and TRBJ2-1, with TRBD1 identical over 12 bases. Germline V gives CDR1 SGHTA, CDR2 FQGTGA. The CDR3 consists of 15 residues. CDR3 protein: CAGSAAGQGANEQFF. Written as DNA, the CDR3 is TGTGCCGGCAGCGCAGCGGGACAGGGGGCGAATGAGCAGTTCTTC.

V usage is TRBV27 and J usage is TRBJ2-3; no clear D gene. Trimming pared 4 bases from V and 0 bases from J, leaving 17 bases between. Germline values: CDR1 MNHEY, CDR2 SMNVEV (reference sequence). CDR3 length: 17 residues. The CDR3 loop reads CASSSHSGPSSTDTQYF. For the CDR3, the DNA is TGTGCCAGCAGTTCGCACTCCGGACCCTCTAGCACAGATACGCAGTATTTT.

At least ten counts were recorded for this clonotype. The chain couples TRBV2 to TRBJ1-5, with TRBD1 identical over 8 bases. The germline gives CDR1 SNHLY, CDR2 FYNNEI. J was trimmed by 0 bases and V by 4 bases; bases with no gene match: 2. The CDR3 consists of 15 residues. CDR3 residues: CASSVTGDSNQPQHF. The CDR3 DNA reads TGTGCCAGCAGTGTGACAGGGGATAGCAATCAGCCCCAGCATTTT.

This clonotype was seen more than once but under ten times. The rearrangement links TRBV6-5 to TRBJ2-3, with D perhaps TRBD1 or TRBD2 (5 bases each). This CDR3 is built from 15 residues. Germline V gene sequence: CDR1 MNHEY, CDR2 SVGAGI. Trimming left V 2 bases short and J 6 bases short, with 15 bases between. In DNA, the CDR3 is TGTGCCAGCAGTTACACTGGGACCCGCGGTGATACGCAGTATTTT. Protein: CASSYTGTRGDTQYF.

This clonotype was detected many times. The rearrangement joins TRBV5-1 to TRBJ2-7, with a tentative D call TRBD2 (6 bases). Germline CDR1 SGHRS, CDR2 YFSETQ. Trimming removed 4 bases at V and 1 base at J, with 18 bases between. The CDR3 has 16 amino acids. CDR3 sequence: CASSREALGLSYEQYF. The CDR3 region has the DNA TGCGCCAGCAGCCGTGAGGCTTTGGGACTGTCCTACGAGCAGTACTTC. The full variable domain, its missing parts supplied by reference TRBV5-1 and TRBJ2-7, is KAGVTQTPRYLIKTRGQQVTLSCSPISGHRSVSWYQQTPGQGLQFLFEYFSETQRNKGNFPGRFSGRQFSNSRSEMNVSTLELGDSALYLCASSREALGLSYEQYFGPGTRLTVT.

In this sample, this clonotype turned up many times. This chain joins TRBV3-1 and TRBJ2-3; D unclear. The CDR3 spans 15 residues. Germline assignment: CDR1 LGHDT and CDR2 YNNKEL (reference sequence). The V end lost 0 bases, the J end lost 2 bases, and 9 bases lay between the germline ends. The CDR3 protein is CASSQDADLTDTQYF. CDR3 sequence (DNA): TGTGCCAGCAGCCAAGATGCGGACCTCACAGATACGCAGTATTTT.